A single sample is the source of the 18 T cell receptor beta chains below, sequenced in a study of shared clonotypes between healthy human individuals. TCRdb keeps only in-frame clones here, not all; method: immunoSEQ multiplex PCR. The sample has more than 400,000 clones; 90% to 97% are singletons. Input material: naive CD4+ T cells sorted from blood. The subset here: CD45RA+ positively selected. The source is a woman in her thirties in good health.

This clone has more than one count but fewer than ten. This chain connects TRBV6-5 to TRBJ2-7; D call uncertain. Germline assignment: CDR1 MNHEY and CDR2 SVGAGI. V was pared by 7 bases and J by 7 bases, with 14 bases between. The length of the CDR3 is 12 residues. The CDR3 bases are TGTGCCAGCACGTCCACGGGCACAGAGCAGTACTTC. It encodes CASTSTGTEQYF.

V usage is TRBV4-2 and J usage is TRBJ2-4; TRBD1 might be the D (6 bases). CDR1 LGHNA and CDR2 YNFKEQ come from the germline V gene. Between the trimmed V and J ends, which lost 0 bases and 0 bases, there was a span of 15 bases. The CDR3 sequence is 18 residues long. The CDR3 region has the DNA TGTGCCAGCAGCCAAGACTTCGGACAGACACTAGCCAAAAACATTCAGTACTTC. This translates into CASSQDFGQTLAKNIQYF.

The V call is TRBV28, the J call TRBJ2-7, with D uncertain. V shed 7 bases and J shed 2 bases, with 9 bases lying between them. This CDR3 has 12 amino acids. CDR1 and CDR2 (germline): MDHEN, SYDVKM. DNA of the CDR3: TGTGCCAGCATGAGCAGGACCTACGAGCAGTACTTC. It yields the protein CASMSRTYEQYF.

V usage is TRBV6-1 and J usage is TRBJ2-1; 11 bases fit TRBD2. With 3 bases clipped from V and 2 bases from J, the junction kept 9 bases outside the gene matches. Germline assignment: CDR1 MNHNS and CDR2 SASEGT. This CDR3 is built from 18 residues. CDR3 sequence: CASSDPGTSGKTYNEQFF. The CDR3 coding sequence is TGTGCCAGCAGTGACCCCGGGACTAGCGGAAAGACCTACAATGAGCAGTTCTTC.

CDR3 in DNA: TGTGCCAGCTCACCGGACCCGGGCGAGCAGTACTTC. Its translation is CASSPDPGEQYF. The chain has TRBV18 and TRBJ2-7, with unresolved D. Germline V CDR1 and CDR2: KGHSH, LQKENI. This CDR3 is 12 amino acids long. V lost 3 bases to trimming and J lost 6 bases, with 9 bases between them. The whole variable domain, filled in from reference TRBV18 and TRBJ2-7, reads NAGVMQNPRHLVRRRGQEARLRCSPMKGHSHVYWYRQLPEEGLKFMVYLQKENIIDESGMPKERFSAEFPKEGPSILRIQQVVRGDSAAYFCASSPDPGEQYFGPGTRLTVT.

DNA for the CDR3: TGTGCCAGCAGTTACTCGCGGCAAAGGCGTGGGGAGCTGTTTTTT. Translated, it gives CASSYSRQRRGELFF. The V and J genes are TRBV6-5 and TRBJ2-2; D call uncertain. Germline V gives CDR1 MNHEY, CDR2 SVGAGI. V lost 0 bases, J lost 8 bases, and 13 bases lay in between. CDR3 length: 15 residues.

About this clone itself: Sequence at one end of the junction differs from germline and may be a read error. The sample carries other DNA sequences with the same CDR3. The chain employs TRBV11-2 and TRBJ2-7, with 8 bases that match TRBD1. Germline V gene data show CDR1 as SGHAT and CDR2 as FQNNGV. The CDR3 spans 13 residues. Here the CDR3 reads CASSLTGGYEQYF. In DNA form, the CDR3 reads TGTGCCAGCAGTCTTACAGGGGGGTACGAGCAGTACTTT. The complete variable domain, with remaining parts taken from reference TRBV11-2 and TRBJ2-7, reads EAGVAQSPRYKIIEKRQSVAFWCNPISGHATLYWYQQILGQGPKLLIQFQNNGVVDDSQLPKDRFSAERLKGVDSTLKIQPAKLEDSAVYLCASSLTGGYEQYFGPGTRLTVT.

The rearrangement joins TRBV7-9 to TRBJ1-6; no firm D call. The V and J ends lost 9 bases and 1 base respectively, with 10 bases between them. There are 14 residues in the CDR3. The germline CDR1 and CDR2 sequences are SEHNR and FQNEAQ (reference sequence). The CDR3, as DNA: TGTGCCAGTACCCCATGGTCCTATAATTCACCCCTCCACTTT. It translates to CASTPWSYNSPLHF.

The V call is TRBV5-5, the J call TRBJ1-5; the match to TRBD1 covers 9 bases. V lost 3 bases and J lost 2; bases outside the gene matches: 9. In germline, CDR1 is SGHKS, CDR2 YYEKEE (reference sequence). The CDR3 length is 17 residues. CDR3: CASSSGTGTGGNQPQHF. CDR3 nucleotides: TGTGCCAGCAGCTCGGGGACAGGGACTGGTGGCAATCAGCCCCAGCATTTT.

Points on this clone: Other DNA sequences in this specimen translate into the identical CDR3. The rearrangement uses TRBV28 and TRBJ2-7; 10 bases agree with TRBD1. Germline loops: CDR1 MDHEN, CDR2 SYDVKM. V shed 6 bases and J 2 bases; nucleotides not matched to a gene: 7. The CDR3 is made up of 15 amino acids. This chain's CDR3 is CASRPGQGVPYEQYF. The CDR3 DNA reads as TGTGCCAGCAGGCCAGGACAGGGGGTTCCCTACGAGCAGTACTTC.

This rearrangement joins TRBV18 to TRBJ1-3, with TRBD1 matching over 9 bases. After removal of 4 bases from V and 3 bases from J, the junction contained 4 bases not matched to a gene. Germline V gene lookup returns CDR1 KGHSH and CDR2 LQKENI. The CDR3 contains 15 residues. CDR3 in amino acids: CASSQQGANGNTIYF. The CDR3 DNA reads as TGTGCCAGCTCACAACAGGGGGCTAATGGAAACACCATATATTTT.

The chain uses TRBV18 and TRBJ2-7; 9 bases agree with TRBD2. The CDR3 has 15 amino acids. The J segment lost 2 bases and the V segment lost 6 bases, leaving 8 bases of the junction unmatched. Germline V CDR1 and CDR2: KGHSH, LQKENI. CDR3 nucleotide sequence: TGTGCCAGCTCCCAGGTAGCGGGAGCGACCTACGAGCAGTACTTC. This sequence encodes CASSQVAGATYEQYF.

The chain carries TRBV5-1 and TRBJ2-5, with a weak D call TRBD2 (7 bases). The CDR3 covers 15 residues. V dropped 4 bases and J dropped 9 bases, with 22 bases sitting between them. The V gene's germline CDR1 is SGHRS and CDR2 YFSETQ. As DNA, the CDR3 is TGCGCCAGCAGCCCAGGGGACTATAAGACGGTGTCCCAGTACTTC. Its protein product is CASSPGDYKTVSQYF.

The chain employs TRBV27 and TRBJ1-2, with TRBD1 matching over 7 bases. This CDR3 region has 19 residues. Germline CDR1 reads MNHEY; CDR2 reads SMNVEV (reference sequence). V lost 5 bases and J lost 8; bases outside the gene matches: 26. This chain's CDR3 is CASSPQYRSRDSRNRGYTF. CDR3 DNA: TGTGCCAGCAGTCCGCAATATCGGTCCCGGGACAGCCGGAATAGGGGCTACACCTTC.

The V gene is TRBV6-5, the J gene TRBJ2-5; possibly TRBD2 for D (6 bases). Germline V CDR1 and CDR2: MNHEY, SVGAGI. The CDR3 covers 14 residues. Trimming took off 6 bases at V and 5 bases at J, with 16 bases between the two ends. The CDR3 region is CASSTRRGPETQYF. CDR3 DNA: TGTGCCAGCAGCACCCGGCGGGGCCCGGAGACCCAGTACTTC.

This CDR3 is CASSESFSQPQHF. As DNA, the CDR3 is TGTGCCAGCAGTGAATCTTTTAGTCAGCCCCAGCATTTT. The V and J genes are TRBV6-1 and TRBJ1-5; D gene uncertain. Looked up from germline, CDR1 is MNHNS and CDR2 is SASEGT. The CDR3 has 13 amino acids. Trimming pared 2 bases from V and 6 bases from J, leaving 8 bases between.

The chain has TRBV15 and TRBJ1-3, with 11 bases that match TRBD1. With 1 base clipped from V and 4 bases from J, the junction kept 6 bases outside the gene matches. This CDR3 has 17 amino acids. CDR1 and CDR2 from the germline V gene are LNHNV and YYDKDF (reference sequence). The CDR3 is CATSRVWTGGAGNTIYF. The CDR3 DNA follows: TGTGCCACCAGCAGAGTCTGGACAGGGGGCGCGGGAAACACCATATATTTT.

The chain carries TRBV7-3 and TRBJ1-1; D unresolved. The CDR3 length is 13 residues. Germline lookup yields CDR1 SGHTA and CDR2 FQGTGA. Trimming took 0 bases from V and 1 from J, leaving 3 bases between them. The CDR3 nucleotides read TGTGCCAGCAGCTTAACAGGGAACACTGAAGCTTTCTTT. Amino acids: CASSLTGNTEAFF.